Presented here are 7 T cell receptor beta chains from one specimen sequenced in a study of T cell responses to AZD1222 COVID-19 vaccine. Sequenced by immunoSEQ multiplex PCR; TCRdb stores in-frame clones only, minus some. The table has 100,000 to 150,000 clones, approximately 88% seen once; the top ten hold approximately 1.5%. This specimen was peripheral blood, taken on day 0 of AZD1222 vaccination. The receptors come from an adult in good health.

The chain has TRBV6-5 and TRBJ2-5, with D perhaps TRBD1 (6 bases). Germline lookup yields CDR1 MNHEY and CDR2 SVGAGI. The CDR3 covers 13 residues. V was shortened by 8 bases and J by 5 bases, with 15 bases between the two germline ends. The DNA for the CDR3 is TGTGCCAGCTCCTCAGGGGTCTGGGAGACCCAGTACTTC. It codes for CASSSGVWETQYF.

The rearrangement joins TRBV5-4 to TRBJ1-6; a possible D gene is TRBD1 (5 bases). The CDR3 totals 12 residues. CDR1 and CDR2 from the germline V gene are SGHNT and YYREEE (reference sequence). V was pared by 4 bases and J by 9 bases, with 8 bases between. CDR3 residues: CASSGTASPLHF. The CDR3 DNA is TGTGCCAGCAGCGGGACGGCTTCACCCCTCCACTTT. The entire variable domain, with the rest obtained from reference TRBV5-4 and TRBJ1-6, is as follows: ETGVTQSPTHLIKTRGQQVTLRCSSQSGHNTVSWYQQALGQGPQFIFQYYREEENGRGNFPPRFSGLQFPNYSSELNVNALELDDSALYLCASSGTASPLHFGNGTRLTVT.

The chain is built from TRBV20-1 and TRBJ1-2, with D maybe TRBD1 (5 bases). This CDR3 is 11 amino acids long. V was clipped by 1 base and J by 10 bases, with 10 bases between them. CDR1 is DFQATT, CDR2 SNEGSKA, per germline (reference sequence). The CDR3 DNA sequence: TGCAGTGCTAGAGTTGCAGGGTCCTACACCTTC. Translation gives CSARVAGSYTF.

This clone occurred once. The CDR3 loop reads CASSPSPGQRFTYNEQFF. Here the CDR3 DNA reads TGTGCCAGCTCACCGTCACCGGGACAGCGATTTACCTACAATGAGCAGTTCTTC. This rearrangement joins TRBV18 to TRBJ2-1; 7 bases fit TRBD1. V was pared by 3 bases and J by 2 bases, with 13 bases of the junction left unmatched. Germline CDR1 and CDR2: KGHSH and LQKENI. The CDR3 spans 18 residues.

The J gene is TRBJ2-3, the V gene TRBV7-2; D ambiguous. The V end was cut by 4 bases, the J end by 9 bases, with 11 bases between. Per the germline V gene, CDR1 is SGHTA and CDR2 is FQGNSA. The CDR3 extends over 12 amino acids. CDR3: CASSSSIGTQYF. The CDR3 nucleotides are TGTGCCAGCAGCTCCAGCATAGGCACGCAGTATTTT.

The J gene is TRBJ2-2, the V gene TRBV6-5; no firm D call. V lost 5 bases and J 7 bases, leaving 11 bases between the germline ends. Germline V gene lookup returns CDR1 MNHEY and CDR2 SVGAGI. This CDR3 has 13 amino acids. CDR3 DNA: TGTGCCAGCAGTCCTGTAGGCGACGGGGAGCTGTTTTTT. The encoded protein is CASSPVGDGELFF.

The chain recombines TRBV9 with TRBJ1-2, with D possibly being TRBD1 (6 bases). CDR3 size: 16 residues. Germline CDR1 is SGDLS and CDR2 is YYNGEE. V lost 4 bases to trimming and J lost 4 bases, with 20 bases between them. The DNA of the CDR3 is TGTGCCAGCAGCACAAATTTCAAGGACAGACGCTATGGCTACACCTTC. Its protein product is CASSTNFKDRRYGYTF.